The next 26 T cell receptor beta chains were all read from a single sample in a study of cytomegalovirus exposure and HLA in healthy donors. 60 Vbeta and 13 Jbeta primers were used in PCR. Sequenced by immunoSEQ multiplex PCR; TCRdb stores in-frame clones only, minus some. Among 150,000 to 200,000 clones listed, approximately 80% were seen once. The sequencing sample was made of PBMCs. Every receptor here comes from a woman aged 18-29 years in good health and CMV-seronegative.

CDR3 DNA: TGTGCCAGCAGCAAAGCGGGGAATTTAGCTGGCTACACCTTC. Amino acid sequence: CASSKAGNLAGYTF. The rearrangement links TRBV7-2 to TRBJ1-2, with D unclear. CDR3 length: 14 amino acids. Looked up from germline, CDR1 is SGHTA and CDR2 is FQGNSA. Trimming left V 5 bases short and J 7 bases short, with 17 bases between.

The CDR3 DNA reads as TGTGCCAGCAGTTTAGGAGTCGCCCGGGAAGCTTTCTTT. It encodes CASSLGVAREAFF. This chain connects TRBV27 to TRBJ1-1; D is uncertain. The CDR3 runs to 13 residues. Trimming pared 2 bases from V and 8 bases from J, leaving 12 bases between. CDR1 is MNHEY, CDR2 SMNVEV, per germline (reference sequence).

This rearrangement joins TRBV6-5 to TRBJ1-6; 7 nucleotides line up with TRBD1. The CDR3 runs to 13 residues. Germline V gives CDR1 MNHEY, CDR2 SVGAGI. The trim removed 6 bases at V and 13 bases at J, leaving 9 bases unmatched. The CDR3 sequence is CASSLLDRQPLHF. CDR3 sequence (DNA): TGTGCCAGCAGCCTATTGGACAGGCAGCCCCTCCACTTT.

This sequence joins TRBV5-4 and TRBJ1-2, with a tentative D call TRBD1 (5 bases). CDR1 is SGHNT and CDR2 is YYREEE in the germline V gene (reference sequence). This CDR3 comprises 16 residues. Trimming left V 3 bases short and J 3 bases short, with 18 bases between. Written as DNA, the CDR3 is TGTGCCAGCAGCTCCTTCCGGGAGGGGTTAGACTATGGCTACACCTTC. Translated: CASSSFREGLDYGYTF.

This clone was observed a few times. The chain uses TRBV5-1 and TRBJ1-2; D gene unclear. This CDR3 comprises 13 residues. V dropped 0 bases and J dropped 2 bases, with 5 bases sitting between them. Germline V CDR1 and CDR2: SGHRS, YFSETQ. CDR3 loop: CASSLAGNYGYTF. The CDR3 nucleotides read TGCGCCAGCAGCTTGGCAGGAAACTATGGCTACACCTTC.

The CDR3 region is CASSTPTGAAPISGNTIYF. The DNA of the CDR3 is TGTGCCAGTAGTACACCGACAGGGGCCGCACCAATCTCTGGAAACACCATATATTTT. This rearrangement joins TRBV19 to TRBJ1-3; 8 bases are shared with TRBD1. The CDR3 has 19 residues. V gave up 4 bases and J gave up 0 bases; unmatched junction bases: 14. The V gene's germline CDR1 is LNHDA and CDR2 SQIVND (reference sequence).

This clone was observed a handful of times. This chain links TRBV5-1 with TRBJ2-1; 9 nucleotides match TRBD2. The trim removed 0 bases at V and 3 bases at J, leaving 1 base unmatched. Germline values: CDR1 SGHRS, CDR2 YFSETQ. There are 15 residues in the CDR3. Here the CDR3 DNA reads TGCGCCAGCAGCTTGGGCGGGGGGGGCTACAATGAGCAGTTCTTC. Protein product: CASSLGGGGYNEQFF. The full variable domain, completed using reference TRBV5-1 and TRBJ2-1, is KAGVTQTPRYLIKTRGQQVTLSCSPISGHRSVSWYQQTPGQGLQFLFEYFSETQRNKGNFPGRFSGRQFSNSRSEMNVSTLELGDSALYLCASSLGGGGYNEQFFGPGTRLTVL.

In regard to this clone: In the same sample, other DNA sequences code for this CDR3. The chain combines TRBV2 with TRBJ1-2; 8 nucleotides match TRBD1. Germline CDR1 and CDR2: SNHLY and FYNNEI. The CDR3 covers 15 residues. Unmatched junction bases numbered 21, after V lost 11 bases and J lost 10 bases. CDR3 protein: CAGKEGIGTGVSYTF. The CDR3 region has the DNA TGTGCCGGCAAGGAGGGAATAGGGACAGGAGTATCCTACACCTTC.

The chain is built from TRBV5-1 and TRBJ1-1, with 7 bases matching TRBD1. V shed 3 bases and J 0 bases; nucleotides not matched to a gene: 2. The CDR3 is 14 amino acids. Germline assignment: CDR1 SGHRS and CDR2 YFSETQ. The DNA for the CDR3 is TGCGCCAGCAGCTGGGACAGTATGAACACTGAAGCTTTCTTT. It yields the protein CASSWDSMNTEAFF.

The chain has TRBV6-5 and TRBJ2-7; D remains unclear. Trimming took off 5 bases at V and 3 bases at J, with 17 bases between the two ends. Looked up from germline, CDR1 is MNHEY and CDR2 is SVGAGI. CDR3 length equals 15 residues. The CDR3: CASSPEAGFFYEQYF. The CDR3 DNA follows: TGTGCCAGCAGTCCCGAGGCCGGATTTTTCTACGAGCAGTACTTC.

The chain employs TRBV25-1 and TRBJ1-3; D gene uncertain. There are 15 residues in the CDR3. The germline V gene encodes CDR1 MGHDK and CDR2 SYGVNS. V lost 0 bases and J lost 3, with 9 bases in between. The CDR3: CASSEYTVNGNTIYF. CDR3 DNA: TGTGCCAGCAGTGAATATACAGTGAATGGAAACACCATATATTTT.

This clone was seen more than once but under ten times. The chain recombines TRBV28 with TRBJ1-1, with D hard to call. The CDR3 consists of 12 residues. The V end lost 5 bases, the J end lost 4 bases, and 8 bases lay between the germline ends. Germline-derived CDR1 and CDR2 are MDHEN and SYDVKM. CDR3 residues: CASSAAGTEAFF. CDR3 sequence (DNA): TGTGCCAGCAGTGCCGCGGGCACTGAAGCTTTCTTT.

The rearrangement joins TRBV2 to TRBJ1-6, with D possibly matching TRBD1 (6 bases). This CDR3 spans 14 amino acids. Trimming pared 5 bases from V and 10 bases from J, leaving 15 bases between. Per germline, CDR1 SNHLY and CDR2 FYNNEI. The CDR3 here is CASSLQGSGSPLHF. The CDR3, as DNA: TGTGCCAGCAGTTTACAGGGAAGCGGATCACCCCTCCACTTT.

Worth noting for this clone: Compared with germline, one end of the junction differs, possibly owing to a read error. This chain joins TRBV6-5 and TRBJ1-1, with no clear D. The V gene's germline CDR1 is MNHEY and CDR2 SVGAGI. The CDR3 totals 16 residues. DNA for the CDR3: TGTGCCAGCAGTTACTCGACTGGGTTCTTGAACACTGAAACTTTCTTT. This gives the protein CASSYSTGFLNTETFF.

The chain is built from TRBV7-9 and TRBJ1-1; 7 nucleotides agree with TRBD1. CDR1 is SEHNR, CDR2 FQNEAQ, per germline (reference sequence). The CDR3 spans 14 residues. The trim removed 3 bases at V and 4 bases at J, leaving 5 bases unmatched. CDR3 DNA: TGTGCCAGCAGCTTCACCGCAGGGGGCACTGAAGCTTTCTTT. Its protein product is CASSFTAGGTEAFF.

The chain carries TRBV18 and TRBJ1-4, with 7 bases fitting TRBD1. The CDR3 contains 15 residues. Trimming took 3 bases from V and 7 from J; bases not matched to a gene: 8. The V gene's germline CDR1 is KGHSH and CDR2 LQKENI. CDR3 nucleotides: TGTGCCAGCTCACCCCGACAGGGAGACGGTGAAAAACTGTTTTTT. Amino acid sequence: CASSPRQGDGEKLFF. Complete variable domain (other parts from reference TRBV18 and TRBJ1-4): NAGVMQNPRHLVRRRGQEARLRCSPMKGHSHVYWYRQLPEEGLKFMVYLQKENIIDESGMPKERFSAEFPKEGPSILRIQQVVRGDSAAYFCASSPRQGDGEKLFFGSGTQLSVL.

This rearrangement joins TRBV5-8 to TRBJ1-5; possibly TRBD1 for D (6 bases). CDR1 SGHTS and CDR2 YDEGEE come from the germline V gene. V lost 7 bases, J lost 3 bases, and 17 bases lay in between. This CDR3 is 15 amino acids long. This CDR3 reads CASRTGYGLNQPQHF. In DNA, the CDR3 is TGTGCCAGCCGCACAGGGTACGGGCTCAATCAGCCCCAGCATTTT.

V gene TRBV6-5 combines with J gene TRBJ1-1; D not resolved. CDR3 length equals 13 residues. In germline, CDR1 is MNHEY, CDR2 SVGAGI. Trimming removed 10 bases from V and 2 bases from J, with 14 bases in between. The CDR3 DNA sequence: TGTGCCACAAAACTCCAGCGAAACACTGAAGCTTTCTTT. As protein: CATKLQRNTEAFF.

This chain joins TRBV6-6 and TRBJ1-5; the match to TRBD1 covers 9 bases. With 0 bases clipped from V and 6 bases from J, the junction kept 3 bases outside the gene matches. Germline CDR1 MNHNY, CDR2 SVGAGI (reference sequence). CDR3 length equals 15 residues. As DNA, the CDR3 is TGTGCCAGCAGTTACTCCGACAGGGGGTCTCAGCCCCAGCATTTT. Protein product: CASSYSDRGSQPQHF.

The V and J genes are TRBV6-5 and TRBJ1-2; D remains unclear. V was cut by 4 bases and J by 8 bases, with 14 bases left in between. This CDR3 comprises 13 residues. Per germline, CDR1 MNHEY and CDR2 SVGAGI. The CDR3: CASSLSGSQGYTF. Here the CDR3 DNA reads TGTGCCAGCAGTTTGTCGGGGTCACAAGGCTACACCTTC.

This chain connects TRBV7-9 to TRBJ1-1, with D maybe TRBD1 (6 bases). In germline, CDR1 is SEHNR, CDR2 FQNEAQ (reference sequence). The germline V and J ends were trimmed by 2 bases and 5 bases, with 12 bases remaining between them. CDR3 length: 14 residues. This CDR3 reads CASSLTGPKTEAFF. CDR3 nucleotides: TGTGCCAGCAGCTTAACAGGGCCGAAAACTGAAGCTTTCTTT.

The CDR3 reads CASATTESLYSNQPQHF. The CDR3 DNA reads TGTGCCAGCGCCACGACGGAGTCCCTCTATAGCAATCAGCCCCAGCATTTT. The gene calls are TRBV28 and TRBJ1-5; D remains ambiguous. The germline V and J ends were trimmed by 8 bases and 0 bases, with 20 bases remaining between them. The length of the CDR3 is 17 residues. The germline gives CDR1 MDHEN, CDR2 SYDVKM. Full variable domain (outside the CDR3, taken from reference TRBV28 and TRBJ1-5): DVKVTQSSRYLVKRTGEKVFLECVQDMDHENMFWYRQDPGLGLRLIYFSYDVKMKEKGDIPEGYSVSREKKERFSLILESASTNQTSMYLCASATTESLYSNQPQHFGDGTRLSIL.

Only one count was recorded for this clone. The genes are TRBV7-9 and TRBJ2-5; 9 bases agree with TRBD2. With V trimmed by 5 bases and J by 1 base, 5 bases remained unmatched. Germline-derived CDR1 and CDR2 are SEHNR and FQNEAQ (reference sequence). The CDR3 has 15 amino acids. The CDR3 sequence: CASSPASGAQETQYF. The DNA for the CDR3 is TGTGCCAGCAGCCCCGCTAGCGGGGCCCAAGAGACCCAGTACTTC.

The chain carries TRBV15 and TRBJ1-5, with D uncertain. In germline, CDR1 is LNHNV, CDR2 YYDKDF (reference sequence). V lost 9 bases and J 6 bases, leaving 9 bases between the germline ends. The CDR3 is made up of 11 amino acids. The CDR3 loop is CATGLFQPQHF. For the CDR3, the DNA is TGTGCCACTGGCCTTTTTCAGCCCCAGCATTTT.

This chain links TRBV6-4 with TRBJ1-4; D might be TRBD1 (6 bases). Trimming shortened V by 10 bases and J by 0 bases, and 21 bases separated the two germline ends. CDR1 MRHNA and CDR2 SNTAGT come from the germline V gene. The CDR3 length is 17 residues. This CDR3 reads CANSRGDRNPTNEKLFF. DNA for the CDR3: TGTGCCAATTCCCGGGGCGACAGGAACCCAACTAATGAAAAACTGTTTTTT.

The chain has TRBV5-5 and TRBJ1-1; tentatively, D is TRBD1 (6 bases). Germline CDR1 SGHKS, CDR2 YYEKEE (reference sequence). The V end lost 1 base, the J end lost 7 bases, and 14 bases lay between the germline ends. There are 14 residues in the CDR3. Written as DNA, the CDR3 is TGTGCCAGCAGCTTGCGACAGGCCCTTAATGAAGCTTTCTTT. As protein: CASSLRQALNEAFF.